This T cell receptor beta chain is from a study of shared clonotypes between healthy human individuals. From germline, CDR1 is LNHNV and CDR2 YYDKDF (reference sequence). The V segment lost 7 bases and the J segment 6 bases; nucleotides outside the gene matches: 9. The CDR3 sequence is 15 residues long. General study points: The study found approximately 5% of naive CD4 clonotypes shared across a handful of donors. Naive subsets generally had larger estimated richness than memory subsets.

An assay was performed, and its level was deep. TCRdb keeps only in-frame clones here, not all; method: immunoSEQ multiplex PCR. The sample shows 2 million to 2.5 million clones, more than 85% of them seen only once. Naive CD8 cells lacked CD45RO, underwent positive selection for CCR7 and left out terminally differentiated effector memory CD45RA+ cells. Comments on this clone: Antigen: not known.

The chain employs TRBV15 and TRBJ2-3, with TRBD2 matching 11 bases. Sequenced input: naive CD8+ T cells from PBMCs. This clonotype originated in a young man in good health. Some clones in this sample may be carry-over from other donors' samples. CDR3 in DNA: TGTGCCACCAAGAACACACTAGCGGGAGCGGATACGCAGTATTTT. Translation: CATKNTLAGADTQYF.